The clone carrying this T cell receptor beta chain was seen many times. The CDR3 has 17 residues. Per the germline V gene, CDR1 is LGHNA and CDR2 is YNFKEQ. The V segment lost 3 bases and the J segment 2 bases; nucleotides outside the gene matches: 10. This specimen belongs to a study of blood T cells in healthy people across ages. As for the study in general: About one barcoded beta molecule was captured per two T cells (by template switching).

It was with a sample-barcoded 5' primer and a J-beta primer mix that a second PCR of roughly 6 to 11 cycles was run. TCRdb reprocessed the 5' RACE reads via MiXCR and lists one record per CDR3 protein. The table shows 700,000 to 850,000 distinct CDR3 sequences, with under 40% occurring only once. The V gene is TRBV4-2, the J gene TRBJ2-3; 8 nucleotides agree with TRBD2. The sample comprised blood. The clonotype was recovered from a man aged 18 to 35 in good health. This chain's CDR3 is CASSHGGGTPHTDTQYF. CDR3 DNA sequence: TGTGCCAGCAGCCACGGGGGGGGGACTCCGCACACAGATACGCAGTATTTT.